These 21 T cell receptor beta chains came from one sample sequenced in a study of T cells after somatic rescue of genetic block (TCRdb year 2020). The receptor library was made with the immunoSEQ multiplex PCR assay. TCRdb obtained this table from immuneACCESS and retained in-frame rearrangements with V and J assigned. These tables miss some clones; where compared with another copy, unresolved V genes account for less than half of the shortfall, and the remainder is unexplained. The sample table shows about 10,000 clones, and 70% to 75% are seen once. The ten biggest clones cover 22% of the sample. The sample comprised peripheral blood mononuclear cells (PBMCs). These receptor sequences come from a boy between 5 and 17 years old.

J is TRBJ2-3 and V is TRBV30, with TRBD2 identical over 9 bases. This CDR3 has 12 residues. CDR1 is GTSNPN, CDR2 SVGIG, per germline (reference sequence). CDR3 sequence (DNA): TGTGCTGCTAGCGGGAACACAGATACGCAGTATTTT. This sequence encodes CAASGNTDTQYF.

The chain links TRBV5-4 to TRBJ1-3, with 9 bases that match TRBD1. CDR3 length: 16 residues. CDR1 and CDR2 (germline): SGHNT, YYREEE (reference sequence). V lost 0 bases, J lost 3 bases, and 4 bases stayed unmatched. The CDR3 DNA sequence: TGTGCCAGCAGCTTGGACGGGGACAGGGTTGGAAACACCATATATTTT. It specifies CASSLDGDRVGNTIYF.

The V and J genes are TRBV7-9 and TRBJ2-7; 8 nucleotides match TRBD2. J was trimmed by 5 bases and V by 4 bases; bases with no gene match: 19. Germline V gives CDR1 SEHNR, CDR2 FQNEAQ (reference sequence). The CDR3 length is 18 residues. CDR3 DNA sequence: TGTGCCAGCAGCTCCCTCGGGACGTCCGGGACTAGAAAGGACGAGCAGTACTTC. This gives the protein CASSSLGTSGTRKDEQYF.

The chain combines TRBV6-1 with TRBJ2-1; the match to TRBD1 covers 9 bases. From germline, CDR1 is MNHNS and CDR2 SASEGT. This CDR3 contains 14 residues. Losses at the gene ends were 4 bases for V and 9 bases for J; bases not matched to a gene: 7. The CDR3 reads CASSGRDRVAEQFF. DNA for the CDR3: TGTGCCAGCAGTGGGAGGGACAGGGTAGCTGAGCAGTTCTTC.

This chain connects TRBV19 to TRBJ2-7; 7 bases agree with TRBD1. The V gene end was trimmed by 4 bases and the J gene end by 5 bases; junction bases not matched to a gene: 5. The CDR3 is made up of 13 amino acids. Germline lookup yields CDR1 LNHDA and CDR2 SQIVND (reference sequence). CDR3 DNA sequence: TGTGCCAGTAGTAAGGGACAGAAGAACGAGCAGTACTTC. This sequence encodes CASSKGQKNEQYF. Combining the CDR3 with reference TRBV19 and TRBJ2-7 gives the whole variable domain DGGITQSPKYLFRKEGQNVTLSCEQNLNHDAMYWYRQDPGQGLRLIYYSQIVNDFQKGDIAEGYSVSREKKESFPLTVTSAQKNPTAFYLCASSKGQKNEQYFGPGTRLTVT.

This clone has a handful of counts. The V call is TRBV18, the J call TRBJ1-4; D gene ambiguous. Germline V gene data show CDR1 as KGHSH and CDR2 as LQKENI. V was clipped by 7 bases and J by 8 bases, with 11 bases between them. CDR3 size: 12 residues. The CDR3 DNA sequence: TGTGCCAGCTTTAGCCCGACAGAAAAACTGTTTTTT. Translating it yields CASFSPTEKLFF. Complete variable domain (other parts from reference TRBV18 and TRBJ1-4): NAGVMQNPRHLVRRRGQEARLRCSPMKGHSHVYWYRQLPEEGLKFMVYLQKENIIDESGMPKERFSAEFPKEGPSILRIQQVVRGDSAAYFCASFSPTEKLFFGSGTQLSVL.

The gene calls are TRBV30 and TRBJ1-4; D not resolved. There are 12 residues in the CDR3. Germline lookup yields CDR1 GTSNPN and CDR2 SVGIG (reference sequence). V lost 1 base and J 6 bases, leaving 6 bases between the germline ends. CDR3 in DNA: TGTGCCTGGAGTGCGGCGGATGAAAAACTGTTTTTT. Its translation: CAWSAADEKLFF.

The J gene is TRBJ2-4, the V gene TRBV28; D gene uncertain. In germline, CDR1 is MDHEN, CDR2 SYDVKM. The CDR3 has 16 amino acids. Trimming cost V 3 bases and J 1 base, with 13 bases left between them. The CDR3 coding sequence is TGTGCCAGCAGTTTTGGTGGTGATGGGGCCAAAAACATTCAGTACTTC. Translation gives CASSFGGDGAKNIQYF.

This chain connects TRBV7-3 to TRBJ2-2, with 9 bases that match TRBD2. Per the germline V gene, CDR1 is SGHTA and CDR2 is FQGTGA. Trimming took 5 bases from V and 4 from J; bases not matched to a gene: 8. This CDR3 has 16 residues. CDR3 DNA: TGTGCCAGCAGCCCAGACGGGCGGGGGGGCACCGGGGAGCTGTTTTTT. It encodes CASSPDGRGGTGELFF. The variable domain in full, with the rest retrieved from reference TRBV7-3 and TRBJ2-2, is GAGVSQTPSNKVTEKGKYVELRCDPISGHTALYWYRQSLGQGPEFLIYFQGTGAADDSGLPNDRFFAVRPEGSVSTLKIQRTERGDSAVYLCASSPDGRGGTGELFFGEGSRLTVL.

The rearrangement joins TRBV2 to TRBJ1-5, with D unclear. There are 14 residues in the CDR3. V lost 5 bases to trimming and J lost 0 bases, with 8 bases between them. From germline, CDR1 is SNHLY and CDR2 FYNNEI. For the CDR3, the DNA is TGTGCCAGCAGTAGGTCGAATAGCAATCAGCCCCAGCATTTT. Translated: CASSRSNSNQPQHF.

This clone was observed a handful of times. The rearrangement uses TRBV7-8 and TRBJ2-3; D tentatively fits TRBD1 or TRBD2 (5 bases each). Germline V gives CDR1 SGHVS, CDR2 FQNEAQ. Trimming pared 5 bases from V and 6 bases from J, leaving 15 bases between. The CDR3 runs 14 residues. CDR3 coding DNA: TGTGCCAGCAGCCCACGAGAGAGGGGCGATACGCAGTATTTT. It is translated as CASSPRERGDTQYF.

CDR3 DNA sequence: TGTGCCAGCAGCGTAGTGGCGGCAGATACGCAGTATTTT. It yields the protein CASSVVAADTQYF. The chain has TRBV9 and TRBJ2-3; no clear D. Per the germline V gene, CDR1 is SGDLS and CDR2 is YYNGEE. Trimming removed 0 bases at V and 4 bases at J, with 6 bases between. The CDR3 totals 13 residues.

The J gene is TRBJ2-3, the V gene TRBV6-6; perhaps TRBD2 as D (6 bases). CDR3 size: 14 residues. V was shortened by 6 bases and J by 4 bases, with 14 bases between the two germline ends. Germline CDR1 MNHNY, CDR2 SVGAGI (reference sequence). The CDR3 spells CASRLGGLADTQYF. In DNA, the CDR3 is TGTGCCAGCAGGCTCGGGGGACTTGCAGATACGCAGTATTTT.

CDR3 coding DNA: TGTGCCACCAGCAGAGATTTTAGGGGGAGCAATCAGCCCCAGCATTTT. As protein: CATSRDFRGSNQPQHF. The rearrangement uses TRBV15 and TRBJ1-5, with D possibly TRBD1 on 6 matching bases. V lost 0 bases to trimming and J lost 1 base, with 10 bases between them. CDR3 length equals 16 residues. Germline V gene lookup returns CDR1 LNHNV and CDR2 YYDKDF (reference sequence).

The chain recombines TRBV7-8 with TRBJ2-7; D gene ambiguous. The CDR3 is 13 residues long. V shed 5 bases and J shed 4 bases, with 12 bases lying between them. CDR1 and CDR2 from the germline V gene are SGHVS and FQNEAQ. CDR3 bases: TGTGCCAGCAGCCGCGAGTTCGAGTACGAGCAGTACTTC. Translated: CASSREFEYEQYF.

The chain recombines TRBV6-6 with TRBJ2-1, with D maybe TRBD1 (6 bases). Germline V gives CDR1 MNHNY, CDR2 SVGAGI (reference sequence). V dropped 3 bases and J dropped 7 bases, with 13 bases sitting between them. This CDR3 has 14 amino acids. The CDR3 loop reads CASSYFQGTNEQFF. CDR3 DNA: TGTGCCAGCAGTTATTTCCAGGGGACGAATGAGCAGTTCTTC.

The chain employs TRBV5-1 and TRBJ2-3; D is ambiguous. V lost 3 bases, J lost 4 bases, and 6 bases lay in between. Germline V lookup: CDR1 SGHRS, CDR2 YFSETQ. The CDR3 runs 12 residues. The CDR3 DNA reads TGCGCCAGCAGCTCAGTCCCAGATACGCAGTATTTT. This translates into CASSSVPDTQYF.

The rearrangement links TRBV19 to TRBJ1-5, with D possibly TRBD1 on 5 matching bases. The CDR3 runs 17 residues. With 5 bases removed from V and 0 bases from J, the gap between germline ends came to 17 bases. Germline-derived CDR1 and CDR2 are LNHDA and SQIVND (reference sequence). This CDR3 reads CASSHGTGRYSNQPQHF. DNA for the CDR3: TGTGCCAGTAGTCATGGGACGGGACGCTATAGCAATCAGCCCCAGCATTTT. Together with reference TRBV19 and TRBJ1-5, the CDR3 gives the full variable domain: DGGITQSPKYLFRKEGQNVTLSCEQNLNHDAMYWYRQDPGQGLRLIYYSQIVNDFQKGDIAEGYSVSREKKESFPLTVTSAQKNPTAFYLCASSHGTGRYSNQPQHFGDGTRLSIL.

This clone occurred a few times. The chain uses TRBV29-1 and TRBJ2-1; 14 nucleotides match TRBD2. Germline V gene data show CDR1 as SQVTM and CDR2 as ANQGSEA. The CDR3 is 18 residues long. The trim removed 6 bases at V and 0 bases at J, leaving 10 bases unmatched. The CDR3 reads CSVPGTSGSLISYNEQFF. DNA for the CDR3: TGCAGCGTACCAGGGACTAGCGGGAGCCTCATCTCCTACAATGAGCAGTTCTTC.

This clone ranks as medium-sized. The rearrangement links TRBV7-9 to TRBJ1-5; D is unresolved. The CDR3 totals 16 residues. Germline V gives CDR1 SEHNR, CDR2 FQNEAQ (reference sequence). With 1 base removed from V and 0 bases from J, the gap between germline ends came to 10 bases. CDR3 in amino acids: CASSLGKGYSNQPQHF. In DNA, the CDR3 is TGTGCCAGCAGCTTAGGCAAAGGGTATAGCAATCAGCCCCAGCATTTT.

This chain joins TRBV5-1 and TRBJ2-3; 11 bases map to TRBD2. The CDR3 sequence is 15 residues long. From germline, CDR1 is SGHRS and CDR2 YFSETQ. The V gene end was trimmed by 4 bases and the J gene end by 2 bases; junction bases not matched to a gene: 3. CDR3 amino acids: CASSRGLADTDTQYF. Here the CDR3 DNA reads TGCGCCAGCAGCAGGGGACTAGCGGACACAGATACGCAGTATTTT.